The clone carrying this T cell receptor beta chain was seen only a few times. This record belongs to a study of early T cells in non-severe SARS-CoV-2 infection. The V segment lost 5 bases and the J segment 4 bases; nucleotides outside the gene matches: 12. Germline V gene data show CDR1 as SGHRS and CDR2 as YFSETQ. The CDR3 has 16 residues. TCRdb reprocessed the 5' RACE reads via MiXCR and lists one record per CDR3 protein. Of tens of thousands of distinct CDR3 sequences in the sample, roughly 12% were seen once. The chain combines TRBV5-1 with TRBJ2-1; 7 bases are shared with TRBD2. The TCR comes from an adult who was a healthcare worker with PCR-confirmed SARS-CoV-2 infection or an uninfected control (not recorded which). The specimen was whole blood. The CDR3 sequence is CASRVGSGGGYNEQFF. CDR3 in DNA: TGCGCCAGCAGGGTCGGAAGTGGCGGGGGATACAATGAGCAGTTCTTC.